This TCR beta chain is from a study of blood T cell repertoires in COVID-19. On the study more broadly: Sites across the United States, Italy and Spain contributed samples from acute and convalescent COVID-19. T cells, B-cell-depleted T cells, or PBMCs provided the cDNA or gDNA that served as material.

Original analysis: Amplified reference gene primers provided the basis for estimating nucleated cell counts. The protocol was immunoSEQ multiplex PCR, while the TCRdb copy is restricted to in-frame clones and leaves out a portion. V, J and clone size are taken as reported in that table, and D and trimming were inferred from the DNA itself. The sample shows about 140,000 clones, less than 85% of them seen only once. This CDR3 contains 14 residues. Germline V CDR1 and CDR2: SGHRS, YFSETQ. The V end lost 0 bases, the J end lost 5 bases, and 9 bases lay between the germline ends. The sequenced material came from peripheral blood. This chain connects TRBV5-1 to TRBJ2-1; D gene unclear. The sequence was collected from a human donor in a cohort sampled during active COVID-19. The CDR3 DNA is TGCGCCAGCAGCTTGGAAGCCTTTAACAATGAGCAGTTCTTC. Translating gives CASSLEAFNNEQFF.